What follows is one T cell receptor (beta chain) and its context. Its antigen is currently unknown. This CDR3 is built from 11 residues. Trimming left V 6 bases short and J 9 bases short, with 11 bases between. The germline V gene has CDR1 MNHNS and CDR2 SASEGT. Sequencing was performed with immunoSEQ multiplex PCR; in TCRdb, only in-frame clones are kept and a portion is missing. The sample includes about 700,000 clones, over 65% of them seen just once. Healthy adults negative for HIV, lacking recent acute infections or vaccinations, served as donors. The data are from a study of shared clonotypes between healthy human individuals. About the study: The study enrolled a couple of women and a few men aged 18 to 49. Each donor had three CD4 naive, three CD4 memory, two CD8 naive and one CD8 memory plate.

Overall study results and limits: Clonotype sharing across a few donors was observed for around 4.8% of naive CD4 clonotypes.

The TCR was taken from a woman in her twenties or thirties in good health. This chain joins TRBV6-1 and TRBJ1-1; D not certain. The sample taken for sequencing was memory CD4+ T cells sorted from blood. Documented subset: CD45RA-negative fraction. The DNA for the CDR3 is TGTGCCAGCAGGTCTAACCCCAAAGCTTTCTTT. Its translation: CASRSNPKAFF.